This T cell receptor beta chain was sequenced for a study of cytomegalovirus exposure and HLA in healthy donors. Study-wide results and limits: Altogether, around 160 TCR beta chains were recorded as cytomegalovirus-associated. The CMV antigen specificity of a few CMV-associated chains was confirmed through in vitro analysis. Certain sequence variants were highly shared and formed a cluster, and this cluster was likely a sequencing artifact.

As to this clone: Its antigen is not identified.

The PCR made use of 60 Vbeta and 13 Jbeta primers. The table came from immunoSEQ multiplex PCR; TCRdb's copy has only in-frame clones and leaves some out. The table has a few hundred thousand clones, around 88% seen once. The CDR3 sequence is 15 residues long. Germline V gene data show CDR1 as MNHEY and CDR2 as SVGAGI. Trimming at V came to 2 bases and at J to 5 bases, leaving 8 bases not matched to a gene. It was healthy bone marrow donors who served as donors. The specimen was PBMCs. This chain uses TRBV6-5 with TRBJ1-2; 7 positions agree with TRBD1. The receptor was derived from a woman between 18 and 29 years old in good health and CMV-seronegative. The CDR3 loop reads CASSYDGQEKYGYTF. The CDR3 DNA reads as TGTGCCAGCAGTTACGATGGACAGGAGAAATATGGCTACACCTTC.